This T cell receptor beta chain was profiled in a study of cytomegalovirus exposure and HLA in healthy donors. Study-wide findings and caveats: Earlier results showed most TCR beta V segments being productive about 87% or about 30% of the time.

On this clone itself: The antigen remains unidentified.

Germline V gives CDR1 MDHEN, CDR2 SYDVKM. The CDR3 is 16 residues long. The V and J ends lost 4 bases and 0 bases respectively, with 13 bases between them. Primers: 60 Vbeta forward and 13 Jbeta reverse. Assay used: immunoSEQ multiplex PCR; TCRdb lists only in-frame clones, some missing. The data contain roughly 140,000 clones, 80% of them singletons. The chain couples TRBV28 to TRBJ1-3, with TRBD1 as a possible D gene (6 bases). The specimen was PBMCs. This clonotype was obtained from a male donor in good health and CMV-seronegative. This CDR3 reads CASSSTRGGSGNTIYF. CDR3 nucleotides: TGTGCCAGCAGTTCCACCAGAGGGGGCTCTGGAAACACCATATATTTT.